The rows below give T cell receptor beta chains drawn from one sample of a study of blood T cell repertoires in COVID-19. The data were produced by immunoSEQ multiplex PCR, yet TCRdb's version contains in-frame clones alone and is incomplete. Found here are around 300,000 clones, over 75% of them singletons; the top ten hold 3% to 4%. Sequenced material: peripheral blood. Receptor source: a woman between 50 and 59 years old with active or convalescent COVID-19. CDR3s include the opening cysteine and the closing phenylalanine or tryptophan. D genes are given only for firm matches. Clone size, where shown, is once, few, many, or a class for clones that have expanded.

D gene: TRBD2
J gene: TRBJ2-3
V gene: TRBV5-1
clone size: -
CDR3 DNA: TGCGCCAGCGAAGCGGGGGGCACAGATACGCAGTATTTT
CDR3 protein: CASEAGGTDTQYF

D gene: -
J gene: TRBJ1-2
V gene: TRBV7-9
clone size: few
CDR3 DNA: TGTGCCAGCAGCTCCGGAGCAGCTAACTATGGCTACACCTTC
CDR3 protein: CASSSGAANYGYTF

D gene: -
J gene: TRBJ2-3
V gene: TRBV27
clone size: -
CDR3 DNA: TGTGCCAGCAGTTTACGAGGCACAGATACGCAGTATTTT
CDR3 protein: CASSLRGTDTQYF

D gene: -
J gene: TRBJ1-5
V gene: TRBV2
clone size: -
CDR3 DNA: TGTGCCAGCAGTGATTTCTCCGGTGGCAATCAGCCCCAGCATTTT
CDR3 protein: CASSDFSGGNQPQHF

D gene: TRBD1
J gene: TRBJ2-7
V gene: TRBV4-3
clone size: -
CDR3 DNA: TGCGCCAGCAGCCAAGATACAGGGACAGACGAGCAGTACTTC
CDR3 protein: CASSQDTGTDEQYF

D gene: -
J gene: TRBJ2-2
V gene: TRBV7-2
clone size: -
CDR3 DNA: TGTGCCAGCAGCCTAGCCCTCACCGGGGAGCTGTTTTTT
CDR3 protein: CASSLALTGELFF

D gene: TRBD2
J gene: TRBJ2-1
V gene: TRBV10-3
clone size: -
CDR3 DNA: TGTGCCATCAGTGTGACTAGCGGGAGGGTTAGCTCCTACAATGAGCAGTTCTTC
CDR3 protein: CAISVTSGRVSSYNEQFF

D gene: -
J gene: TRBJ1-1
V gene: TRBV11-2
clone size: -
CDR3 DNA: TGTGCCAGCAGCTTAGATCCAGGGGAAGGGAACACTGAAGCTTTCTTT
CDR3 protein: CASSLDPGEGNTEAFF

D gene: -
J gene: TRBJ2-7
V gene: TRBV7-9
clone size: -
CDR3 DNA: TGTGCCAGCAGCCCTCGGTTGGACAGCCCCTTGGGGCAGTACTTC
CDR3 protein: CASSPRLDSPLGQYF

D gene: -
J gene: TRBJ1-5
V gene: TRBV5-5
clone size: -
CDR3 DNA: TGTGCCAGCAGCTTGGCCCGTAATAGCAATCAGCCCCAGCATTTT
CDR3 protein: CASSLARNSNQPQHF

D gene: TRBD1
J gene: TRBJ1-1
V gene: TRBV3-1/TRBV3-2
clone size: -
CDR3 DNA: TGTGCCAGCAGCCTGGGACAGGGAGACTTTGAAGCTTTCTTT
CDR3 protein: CASSLGQGDFEAFF

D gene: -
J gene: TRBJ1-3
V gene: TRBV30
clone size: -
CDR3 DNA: TGTGCCTGGAGTGTAGGGGGTTCCGGAAACACCATATATTTT
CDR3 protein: CAWSVGGSGNTIYF

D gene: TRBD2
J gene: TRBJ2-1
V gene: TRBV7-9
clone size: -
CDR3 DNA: TGTGCCAGCAGCGCGTCTAGCGGGAGTATCAATGAGCAGTTCTTC
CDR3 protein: CASSASSGSINEQFF

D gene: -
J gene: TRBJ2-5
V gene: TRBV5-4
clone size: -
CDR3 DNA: TGTGCGCAGCGAAACGACAGACAAGAGACCCAGTACTTC
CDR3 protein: CAQRNDRQETQYF

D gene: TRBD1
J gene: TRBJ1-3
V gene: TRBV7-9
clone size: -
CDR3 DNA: TGTGCCAGCAGCTTAGGACAGGGGACCGGAAACACCATATATTTT
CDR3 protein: CASSLGQGTGNTIYF

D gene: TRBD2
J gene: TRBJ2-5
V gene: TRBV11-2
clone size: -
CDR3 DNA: TGTGCCAGCAGCGTAAGGACTAGCGGGAGGGCGGAGACCCAGTACTTC
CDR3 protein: CASSVRTSGRAETQYF

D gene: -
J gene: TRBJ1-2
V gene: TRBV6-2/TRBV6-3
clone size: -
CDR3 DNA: TGTGCCAGCAGACCTAGCCAAGCTAACTATGGCTACACCTTC
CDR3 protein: CASRPSQANYGYTF

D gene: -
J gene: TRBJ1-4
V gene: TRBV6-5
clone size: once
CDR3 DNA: TGTGCCAGCAAAAGGGCGAGACAGAGTCGGGAAAAACTGTTTTTT
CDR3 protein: CASKRARQSREKLFF

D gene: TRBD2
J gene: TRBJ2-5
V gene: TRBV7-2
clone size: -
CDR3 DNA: TGTGCCAGCAGCTTTCACGCGGGAGGGGGAGAGACCCAGTACTTC
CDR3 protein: CASSFHAGGGETQYF

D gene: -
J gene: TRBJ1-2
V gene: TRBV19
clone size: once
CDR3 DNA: TGTGCCAGTTCAACCAGACAGACCACTAACTATGGCTACACCTTC
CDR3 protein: CASSTRQTTNYGYTF

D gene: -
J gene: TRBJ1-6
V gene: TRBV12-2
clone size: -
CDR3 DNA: TGTGCAAGTCGACCCTATGGGCGCTCCTATAATTCACCCCTCCACTTT
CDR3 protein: CASRPYGRSYNSPLHF

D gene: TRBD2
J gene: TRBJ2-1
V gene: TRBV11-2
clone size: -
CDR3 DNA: TGTGCCAGCAGCTTATATGAAAGGGCGGGAGGCAATGAGCAGTTCTTC
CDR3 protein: CASSLYERAGGNEQFF

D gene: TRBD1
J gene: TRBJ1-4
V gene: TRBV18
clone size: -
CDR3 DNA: TGTGCCAGCTCACCACCGACAGGGATGAATGAAAAACTGTTTTTT
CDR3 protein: CASSPPTGMNEKLFF

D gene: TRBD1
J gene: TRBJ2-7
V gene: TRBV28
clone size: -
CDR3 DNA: TGTGCCAGCAGTTCGGGACAGGGATACGAGCAGTACTTC
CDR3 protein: CASSSGQGYEQYF

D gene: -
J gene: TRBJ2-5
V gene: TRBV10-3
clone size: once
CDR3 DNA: TGTGCCATCAGTGACCACGACAGGTCCGCGGCAGAGGCCCAGTACTTC
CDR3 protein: CAISDHDRSAAEAQYF

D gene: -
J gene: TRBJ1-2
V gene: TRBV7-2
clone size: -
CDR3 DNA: TGTGCCAGCAGCTTTCAGGGCTATGGCTACACCTTC
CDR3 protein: CASSFQGYGYTF

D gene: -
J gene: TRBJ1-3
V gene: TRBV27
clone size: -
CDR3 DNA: TGTGCCAGCAGGAAGCACTCTGGAAACACCATATATTTT
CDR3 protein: CASRKHSGNTIYF

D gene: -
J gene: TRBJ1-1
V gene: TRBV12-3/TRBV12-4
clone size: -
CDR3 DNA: TGTGCCAGCATGAGAGGGAGCACTGAAGCTTTCTTT
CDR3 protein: CASMRGSTEAFF

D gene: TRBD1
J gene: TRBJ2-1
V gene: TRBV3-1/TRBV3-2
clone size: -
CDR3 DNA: TGTGCCAGCAGCCTAGACATTTGGACAGGGTTCGATGAGCAGTTCTTC
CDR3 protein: CASSLDIWTGFDEQFF

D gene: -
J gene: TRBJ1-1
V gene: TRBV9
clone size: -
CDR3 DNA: TGTGCCAGCAGCCCCCCCGAGTGGTTCTCGGGTGAAGCTTTCTTT
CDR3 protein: CASSPPEWFSGEAFF

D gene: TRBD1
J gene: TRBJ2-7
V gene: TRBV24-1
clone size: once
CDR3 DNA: TGTGCCACCAGTGACCGACTCACAGGGGTCCGAACGGATTACGAGCAGTACTTC
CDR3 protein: CATSDRLTGVRTDYEQYF

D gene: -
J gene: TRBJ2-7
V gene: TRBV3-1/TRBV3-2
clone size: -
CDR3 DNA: TGTGCCAGCAGCCAAGTACCCGGGAGTAGGGGTGAGCAGTACTTC
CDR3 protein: CASSQVPGSRGEQYF

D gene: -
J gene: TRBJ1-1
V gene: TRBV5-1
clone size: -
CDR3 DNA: TGCGCCAGCAGCTCTATACAGGGAGTCACTGAAGCTTTCTTT
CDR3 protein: CASSSIQGVTEAFF

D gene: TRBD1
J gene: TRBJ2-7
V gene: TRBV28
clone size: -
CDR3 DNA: TGTGCCAGCCGAGACAGGGCCTACGAGCAGTACTTC
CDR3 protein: CASRDRAYEQYF

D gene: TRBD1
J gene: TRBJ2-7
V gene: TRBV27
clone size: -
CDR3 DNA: TGTGCCAGCAGTTTTAAGGGAGGGACAGGGATCTACGAGCAGTACTTC
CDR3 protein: CASSFKGGTGIYEQYF

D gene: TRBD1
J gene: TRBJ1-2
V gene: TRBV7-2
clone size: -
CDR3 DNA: TGTGCCAGCAGCCCGGGACAGGCCTACTATGGCTACACCTTC
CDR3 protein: CASSPGQAYYGYTF

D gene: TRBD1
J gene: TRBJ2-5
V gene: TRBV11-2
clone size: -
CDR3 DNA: TGTGCCAGCAGCCTTTATACGACAGGGGGCTTGGAGACCCAGTACTTC
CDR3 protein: CASSLYTTGGLETQYF

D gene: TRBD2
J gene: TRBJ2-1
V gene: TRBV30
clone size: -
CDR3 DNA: TGTGCCTTCGGGGGGAGCGGGAGAAACCCCTACAATGAGCAGTTCTTC
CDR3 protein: CAFGGSGRNPYNEQFF

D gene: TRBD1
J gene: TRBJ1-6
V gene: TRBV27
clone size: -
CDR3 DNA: TGTGCCAGCAGTATGGGACAGGGGGAATCACCCCTCCACTTT
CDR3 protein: CASSMGQGESPLHF

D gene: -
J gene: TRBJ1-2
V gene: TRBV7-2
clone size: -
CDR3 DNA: TGTGCCAGCAGCCCAACCCTCCTGACAGCCAACTATGGCTACACCTTC
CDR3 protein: CASSPTLLTANYGYTF

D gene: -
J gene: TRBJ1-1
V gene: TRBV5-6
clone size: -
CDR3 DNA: TGTGCCAGCAGCCGTTACTACACGCCTGAAGCTTTCTTT
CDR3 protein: CASSRYYTPEAFF

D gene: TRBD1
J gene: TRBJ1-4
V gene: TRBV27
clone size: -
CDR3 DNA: TGTGCCAGCAGAAACTTACAGGGGGGTGAAAAACTGTTTTTT
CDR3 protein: CASRNLQGGEKLFF

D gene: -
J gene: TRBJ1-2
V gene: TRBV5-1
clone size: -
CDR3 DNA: TGCGCCAGTGCCGACACATCTAACTATGGCTACACCTTC
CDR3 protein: CASADTSNYGYTF

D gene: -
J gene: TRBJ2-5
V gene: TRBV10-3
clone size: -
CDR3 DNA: TGTGCCATCAGTGAGTCGGGCCCCTATGGGTATGGAGAGACCCAGTACTTC
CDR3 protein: CAISESGPYGYGETQYF

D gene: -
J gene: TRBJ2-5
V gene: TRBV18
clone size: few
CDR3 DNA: TGTGCCAGCTCACCACAATTGGGAGGCGAGACCCAGTACTTC
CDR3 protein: CASSPQLGGETQYF

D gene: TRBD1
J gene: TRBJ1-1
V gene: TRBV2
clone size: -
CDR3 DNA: TGTGCCAGCACGGGACAGGGAGGGACTGAAGCTTTCTTT
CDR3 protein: CASTGQGGTEAFF

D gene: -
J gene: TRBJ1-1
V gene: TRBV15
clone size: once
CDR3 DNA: TGTGCCACCAGCAGAGTCAGGGGCGCGGATGAAGCTTTCTTT
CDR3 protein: CATSRVRGADEAFF

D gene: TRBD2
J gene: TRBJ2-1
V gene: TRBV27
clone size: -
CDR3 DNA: TGTGCCAGCACCACCGGGACTAGCGGAAAGTACTCCTACAATGAGCAGTTCTTC
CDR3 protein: CASTTGTSGKYSYNEQFF

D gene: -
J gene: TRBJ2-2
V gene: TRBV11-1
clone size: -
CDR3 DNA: TGTGCCAGCAGCTTACCCCGGGCAGGGATCGGGGAGCTGTTTTTT
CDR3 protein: CASSLPRAGIGELFF

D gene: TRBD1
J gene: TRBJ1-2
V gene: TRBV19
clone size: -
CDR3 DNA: TGTGCCGGGAGCCCAACAGGGGAATCTGGCTACACCTTC
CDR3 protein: CAGSPTGESGYTF

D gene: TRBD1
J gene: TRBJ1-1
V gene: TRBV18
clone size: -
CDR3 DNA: TGTGCCAGCTCACCACCGAGCCGACAGGGCACTGAAGCTTTCTTT
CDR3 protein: CASSPPSRQGTEAFF

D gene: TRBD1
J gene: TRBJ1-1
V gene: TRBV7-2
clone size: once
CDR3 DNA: TGTGCCAGCAGCTTACGAGGGACAGTTGAAGCTTTCTTT
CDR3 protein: CASSLRGTVEAFF

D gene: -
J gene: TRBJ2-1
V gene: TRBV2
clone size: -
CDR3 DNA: TGTGCCAGCAGTGCCCTCCCCGGTGAGCAGTTCTTC
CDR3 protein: CASSALPGEQFF

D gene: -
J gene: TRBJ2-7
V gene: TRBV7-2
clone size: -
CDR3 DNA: TGTGCCAGCAGCCCATCCGCGGTCTCCTACGAGCAGTACTTC
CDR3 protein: CASSPSAVSYEQYF

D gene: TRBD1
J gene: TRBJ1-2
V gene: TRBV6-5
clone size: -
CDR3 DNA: TGTGCCAGCAGACAGGGGACGTTCTATGGCTACACCTTC
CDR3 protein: CASRQGTFYGYTF

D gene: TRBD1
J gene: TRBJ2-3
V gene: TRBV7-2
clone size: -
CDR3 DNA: TGTGCCAGCAGCCTGAGACAGGGAACGCAGTATTTT
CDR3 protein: CASSLRQGTQYF

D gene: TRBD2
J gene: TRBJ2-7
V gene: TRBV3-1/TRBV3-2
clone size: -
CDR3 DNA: TGTGCCAGCAGCCAAGATCCATCTAGCGGGAGCTCCTACGAGCAGTACTTC
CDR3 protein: CASSQDPSSGSSYEQYF

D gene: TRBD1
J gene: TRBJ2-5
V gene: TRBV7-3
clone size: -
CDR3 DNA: TGTGCCAGCAGCCGAGGACAGGGAAGAGAGACCCAGTACTTC
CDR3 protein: CASSRGQGRETQYF

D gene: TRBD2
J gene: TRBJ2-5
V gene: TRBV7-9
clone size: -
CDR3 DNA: TGTGCCAGCAGCTGGGGGGGGACTAGCGGCCAAGAGACCCAGTACTTC
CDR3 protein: CASSWGGTSGQETQYF